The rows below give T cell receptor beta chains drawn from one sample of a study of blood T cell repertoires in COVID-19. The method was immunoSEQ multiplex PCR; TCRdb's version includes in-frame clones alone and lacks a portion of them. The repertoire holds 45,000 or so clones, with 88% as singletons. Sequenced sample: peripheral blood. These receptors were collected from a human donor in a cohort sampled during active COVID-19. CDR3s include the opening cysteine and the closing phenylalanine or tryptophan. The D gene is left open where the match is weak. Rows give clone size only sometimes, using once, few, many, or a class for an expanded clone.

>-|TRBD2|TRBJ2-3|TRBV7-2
TGTGCCAGCAGCTTAGCGAGCGGGGGCTTCACAGATACGCAGTATTTT
CASSLASGGFTDTQYF
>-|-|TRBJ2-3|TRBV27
TGTGCCAGCAGTTTATACGGGGGTTATAGCACAGATACGCAGTATTTT
CASSLYGGYSTDTQYF
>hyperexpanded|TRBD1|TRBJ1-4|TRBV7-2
TGTGCCAGCAGCTTTGGGACAGGGGCTAATGAAAAACTGTTTTTT
CASSFGTGANEKLFF
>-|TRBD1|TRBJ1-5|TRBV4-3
TGCGCCAGCAGCCAGGCAGACAGGGCTAATCAGCCCCAGCATTTT
CASSQADRANQPQHF
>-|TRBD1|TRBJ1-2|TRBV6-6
TGTGCCAGCACCTGGGACAGGGTACCTGGCTACACCTTC
CASTWDRVPGYTF
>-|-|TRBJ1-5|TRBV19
TGTGCCAGTAGTGGTTGGGACATGTATAGCAATCAGCCCCAGCATTTT
CASSGWDMYSNQPQHF
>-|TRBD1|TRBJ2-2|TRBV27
TGTGCCAGCAGTCACGGACAGGGCGGGGAGCTGTTTTTT
CASSHGQGGELFF
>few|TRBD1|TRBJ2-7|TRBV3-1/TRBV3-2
TGTGCCAGCAGCCTAGGGGACAGAAACGGGCAGTACTTC
CASSLGDRNGQYF
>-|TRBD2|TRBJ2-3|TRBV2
TGTGCCAGCAGTGAAGTAATGGGACTAGCGGATTTT
CASSEVMGLADF
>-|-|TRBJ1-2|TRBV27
TGTGCCAGCAGTTTTGGGGGGGCCGGCTATGGCTACACCTTC
CASSFGGAGYGYTF
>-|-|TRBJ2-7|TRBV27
TGTGCCAGCAGTTTCCATGACGGGGTCGAGCAGTACTTC
CASSFHDGVEQYF
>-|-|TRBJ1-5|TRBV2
TGTGCCAGCAGCCCTGGTCCAGGCTACAATCAGCCCCAGCATTTT
CASSPGPGYNQPQHF
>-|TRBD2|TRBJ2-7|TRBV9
TGTGCCAGCAGCGCTGGACTAGCGGGCCCCCGGGGCGAGCAGTACTTC
CASSAGLAGPRGEQYF
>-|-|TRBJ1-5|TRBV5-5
TGTGCCAGCAGCTTTTTCAGGGGAAAGCCCCAGCATTTT
CASSFFRGKPQHF
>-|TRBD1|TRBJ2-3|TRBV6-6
TGTGCCAGCAGTCCCCAAGGACAGGGGGCTTTTGCAGATACGCAGTATTTT
CASSPQGQGAFADTQYF
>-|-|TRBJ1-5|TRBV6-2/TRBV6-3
TGTGCCAGCAGTAAAAGGCGGGACCAGCCCCAGCATTTT
CASSKRRDQPQHF
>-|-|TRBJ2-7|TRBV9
TGTGCCAGCAGCGTATCCGGGGTTCTCAACGAGCAGTACTTC
CASSVSGVLNEQYF
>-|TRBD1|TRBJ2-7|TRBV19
TGTGCCAGTAGCGAGACAGGGGGCGGGAACGAGCAGTACTTC
CASSETGGGNEQYF
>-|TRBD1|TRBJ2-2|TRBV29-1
TGCAGCGTTGCAAAACAGGGGGCAGGGGAGCTGTTTTTT
CSVAKQGAGELFF
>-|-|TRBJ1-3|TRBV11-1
TGTGCCAGCAGCTTAGGAGTGGAACAGGGAAGAAACACCATATATTTT
CASSLGVEQGRNTIYF
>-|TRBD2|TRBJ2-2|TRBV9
TGTGCCAGCAGCCTCGGGCTAGCGGGGGCGATAAACACCGGGGAGCTGTTTTTT
CASSLGLAGAINTGELFF
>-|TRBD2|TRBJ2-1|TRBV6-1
TGTGCCAGCAGTGAAAGGACTAGCGGGGGTAATGAGCAGTTCTTC
CASSERTSGGNEQFF
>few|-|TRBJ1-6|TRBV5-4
TGTGCCAGCAGAGTCGACAGGTACCCTAATTCACCCCTCCACTTT
CASRVDRYPNSPLHF
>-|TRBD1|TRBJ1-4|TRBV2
TGTGCCAGCATCCTCGACAGGGGTAAACTGTTTTTT
CASILDRGKLFF
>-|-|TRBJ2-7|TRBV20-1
TGCAGTGCAATACAGGGTGCGCAGTACTTC
CSAIQGAQYF
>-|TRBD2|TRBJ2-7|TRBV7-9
TGTGCCAGCAGCTCAGAGGTAGCGGGGGGAACCTACGAGCAGTACTTC
CASSSEVAGGTYEQYF
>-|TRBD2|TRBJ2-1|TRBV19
TGTGCCAGTAGCCGCCGCGGGGGGGCCGTGACTGAAGAGCAGTTCTTC
CASSRRGGAVTEEQFF
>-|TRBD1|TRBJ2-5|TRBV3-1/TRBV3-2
TGTGCCAGCAGCCAAGAAAAAAGACAGGGGCCACTAGGGGAGACCCAGTACTTC
CASSQEKRQGPLGETQYF
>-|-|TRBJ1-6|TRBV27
TGTGCCAGCAGTCCGTATAATTCACCCCTCCACTTT
CASSPYNSPLHF
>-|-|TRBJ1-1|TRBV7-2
TGTGCCAAATCAACAGGGCTGAACACTGAAGCTTTCTTT
CAKSTGLNTEAFF
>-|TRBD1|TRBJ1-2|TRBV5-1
TGCGCCAGCAGCTTCACAGGGGCTAGTGGCTACACCTTC
CASSFTGASGYTF
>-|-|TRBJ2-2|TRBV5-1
TGCGCCAGCAGCTTGTATATAGTCAGACAGGAGTCCGGGGAGCTGTTTTTT
CASSLYIVRQESGELFF
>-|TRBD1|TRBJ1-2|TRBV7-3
TGTGCCAGCAGCCCCACAGGGGGCGACTATGGCTACACCTTC
CASSPTGGDYGYTF
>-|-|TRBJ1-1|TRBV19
TGTGCCAGTAGTATAGCGTCCTCCAGGTCCGGGAACACTGAAGCTTTCTTT
CASSIASSRSGNTEAFF
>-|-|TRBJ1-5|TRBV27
TGTGCCAGCAGTCAGGGGCGGAGGCAGCCCCAGCATTTT
CASSQGRRQPQHF
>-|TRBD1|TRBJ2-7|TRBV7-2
TGTGCCAGCAGCCCGTGGACAGGGCCGAGTTCCTACGAGCAGTACTTC
CASSPWTGPSSYEQYF
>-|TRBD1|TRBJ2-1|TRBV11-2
TGTGCCAGCAGCCAGGGGGTGGGGTGGGAAGAGCAGTTCTTC
CASSQGVGWEEQFF
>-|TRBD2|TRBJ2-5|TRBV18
TGTGCCAGCTCAGATGAGCGGGGGGATGAGACCCAGTACTTC
CASSDERGDETQYF
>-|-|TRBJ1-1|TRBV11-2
TGTGCCAGCAGCACAGTATCCATGAACACTGAAGCTTTCTTT
CASSTVSMNTEAFF